What follows are 27 T cell receptor beta chains derived from one specimen sequenced in a study of CD8+CD57+ T cells in acquired aplastic anemia. According to the study, genomic DNA was the template for TCR beta VDJ and CDR3 profiling. TCRdb recomputed calls from the reads with MiXCR, one row per CDR3 protein. Of about 220,000 distinct CDR3 sequences in the sample, 30% to 35% were seen once. The sample consisted of sorted CD4+, CD8+, or CD8+CD57+ T cells (not recorded which) from PBMCs. The receptors were gathered from a human donor in good health, serving as a control.

This clonotype was detected only a few times. This chain links TRBV15 with TRBJ2-4; TRBD1 matches at 7 bases. CDR1 and CDR2 (germline): LNHNV, YYDKDF (reference sequence). The CDR3 totals 19 residues. Trimming cost V 0 bases and J 0 bases; bases outside gene matches: 11. CDR3 protein: CATSRDLGSTGAAKNIQYF. The CDR3 coding sequence is TGTGCCACCAGCAGAGATCTAGGTAGTACAGGGGCAGCCAAAAACATTCAGTACTTC.

The chain's CDR3 is CASSLRVLHF. The CDR3 nucleotides read TGTGCCAGCAGCTTACGGGTCCTCCACTTT. The rearrangement links TRBV7-9 to TRBJ1-6, with D unresolved. CDR1 SEHNR and CDR2 FQNEAQ come from the germline V gene (reference sequence). The CDR3 contains 10 residues. The V end was cut by 2 bases, the J end by 15 bases, with 5 bases between.

V is TRBV25-1 and J is TRBJ2-4; either TRBD1 or TRBD2 may supply D (6 bases each). V was shortened by 11 bases and J by 15 bases, with 14 bases between the two germline ends. Germline V gene data show CDR1 as MGHDK and CDR2 as SYGVNS. The length of the CDR3 is 9 residues. The CDR3 DNA is TGTGCCTCTCGGGGGACAAGGTACTTC. Protein: CASRGTRYF.

This clonotype came up many times. The chain combines TRBV9 with TRBJ1-1; 7 nucleotides agree with TRBD1. Trimming cost V 0 bases and J 8 bases; bases outside gene matches: 10. This CDR3 has 15 residues. Germline lookup yields CDR1 SGDLS and CDR2 YYNGEE. CDR3 nucleotides: TGTGCCAGCAGCGTAGCTTTAGGGGGACAGCGAGAAGCTTTCTTT. This sequence encodes CASSVALGGQREAFF. The full variable domain, with the rest looked up from reference TRBV9 and TRBJ1-1, is DSGVTQTPKHLITATGQRVTLRCSPRSGDLSVYWYQQSLDQGLQFLIQYYNGEERAKGNILERFSAQQFPDLHSELNLSSLELGDSALYFCASSVALGGQREAFFGQGTRLTVV.

This clonotype was detected a few times. The chain carries TRBV3-1 and TRBJ1-1, with 8 bases identical to TRBD1. The junction had 4 bases not matched to a gene; V was cut back by 3 bases and J by 7 bases. CDR1 is LGHDT and CDR2 is YNNKEL in the germline V gene (reference sequence). CDR3 size: 13 residues. CDR3 in amino acids: CASSQRTGLEAFF. The CDR3 nucleotides read TGTGCCAGCAGCCAGAGGACAGGGCTTGAAGCTTTCTTT.

The chain is built from TRBV29-1 and TRBJ1-1; no reliable D call. Germline values: CDR1 SQVTM, CDR2 ANQGSEA. This CDR3 has 10 amino acids. V was cut by 6 bases and J by 6 bases, with 8 bases left in between. The CDR3 region is CSVSGPEAFF. The CDR3, as DNA: TGCAGCGTCTCGGGTCCTGAAGCTTTCTTT.

Remarks on this clonotype: A much larger clone differs by one base, so this may be a read error. Since the CDR3 does not end with the conserved phenylalanine or tryptophan, this likely comes from a read error. The gene calls are TRBV2 and TRBJ2-7, with TRBD1 matching over 11 bases. Near its end, the DNA agrees better with TRBJ1-2, so the J call may be wrong. This CDR3 contains 12 residues. Germline V lookup: CDR1 SNHLY, CDR2 FYNNEI. CDR3 protein: CASRTGGEGYTL. The DNA for the CDR3 is TGTGCCAGCCGGACAGGGGGCGAGGGCTACACCCTC.

Comment on this clonotype: At one boundary the junction diverges from the germline segment, which might be a read error. The CDR3, as DNA: TGTGCCATCAGTGAGTCGAGGGACAGGGGGCTGTCACCCCCCCACTTT. Protein: CAISESRDRGLSPPHF. This chain joins TRBV10-3 and TRBJ1-6; 12 bases are shared with TRBD1. The CDR3 extends over 16 amino acids. Per germline, CDR1 ENHRY and CDR2 SYGVKD.

This clonotype has more than one count but fewer than ten. This may be a read error, as it is one base from a much larger clone. The chain uses TRBV20-1 and TRBJ1-2; perhaps TRBD1 as D (6 bases). Deletions cut 7 bases from V and 7 bases from J, with 22 bases between. This CDR3 is built from 14 residues. Germline V gene data show CDR1 as DFQATT and CDR2 as SNEGSKA (reference sequence). In DNA, the CDR3 is TGCAGTGTAGTACCGAGGACAGAGCCTGGTGGCTACACCTTC. It translates to CSVVPRTEPGGYTF.

Details on this clonotype: This may stem from a read error, because a much larger clone lies one nucleotide away. Here the CDR3 omits its conserved ending phenylalanine or tryptophan, so a read error is the likely source. V gene TRBV4-2 combines with J gene TRBJ1-5; D unclear. The V end was cut by 0 bases, the J end by 0 bases, with 9 bases between. The V gene's germline CDR1 is LGHNA and CDR2 YNFKEQ. The CDR3 length is 16 residues. CDR3 DNA sequence: TGTGCCAGCAGCCAAGATACCCTGAATAGCAATCAGCCCCAGCATCTT. The encoded protein is CASSQDTLNSNQPQHL.

The chain employs TRBV2 and TRBJ1-5, with 11 bases that match TRBD1. J gave up 11 bases and V 9 bases, and 9 bases lay outside the gene matches. CDR3 length: 13 amino acids. Germline assignment: CDR1 SNHLY and CDR2 FYNNEI. CDR3 residues: CASSGTGGETQHF. The CDR3 coding sequence is TGTGCCAGTTCCGGGACAGGGGGAGAGACCCAGCATTTT. Full variable domain (rest looked up from reference TRBV2 and TRBJ1-5): EPEVTQTPSHQVTQMGQEVILRCVPISNHLYFYWYRQILGQKVEFLVSFYNNEISEKSEIFDDQFSVERPDGSNFTLKIRSTKLEDSAMYFCASSGTGGETQHFGDGTRLSIL.

The rearrangement uses TRBV18 and TRBJ2-7; TRBD2 agrees at 8 bases. Losses at the gene ends were 2 bases for V and 2 bases for J; bases not matched to a gene: 5. The CDR3 is 15 amino acids. Germline V gene sequence: CDR1 KGHSH, CDR2 LQKENI. This chain's CDR3 is CASSPSSGGPYEQYF. The CDR3 nucleotides read TGTGCCAGCTCACCATCCTCGGGGGGGCCCTACGAGCAGTACTTC.

Turning to this clonotype: A much larger clone sits a single nucleotide away, making a read error possible. The V gene is TRBV20-1, the J gene TRBJ2-7; D unclear. V shed 0 bases and J shed 7 bases, with 22 bases lying between them. Germline CDR1 reads DFQATT; CDR2 reads SNEGSKA (reference sequence). The CDR3 spans 16 residues. CDR3 amino acids: CSARDQRKPNPREQYF. Here the CDR3 DNA reads TGCAGTGCTAGAGATCAGAGGAAGCCGAATCCACGGGAGCAGTACTTC.

On this clonotype: A read error is possible here, since a much larger clone lies one base away. The gene calls are TRBV20-1 and TRBJ1-2; 9 nucleotides agree with TRBD1. CDR3 size: 14 residues. Looked up from germline, CDR1 is DFQATT and CDR2 is SNEGSKA (reference sequence). The CDR3 DNA reads TGCCGTGCTAGGGTATTGGGACAGGGCCATGGCTACACCTTC. Residues: CRARVLGQGHGYTF.

This clonotype occurred many times. This rearrangement joins TRBV7-2 to TRBJ2-7; perhaps TRBD1 as D (5 bases). Germline values: CDR1 SGHTA, CDR2 FQGNSA. The CDR3 runs 14 residues. Trimming left V 5 bases short and J 4 bases short, with 15 bases between. CDR3 sequence: CASSQLRQPYEQYF. CDR3 coding DNA: TGTGCCAGCAGCCAGCTGAGACAGCCGTACGAGCAGTACTTC.

The chain uses TRBV25-1 and TRBJ2-1; D is ambiguous. The V and J ends lost 6 bases and 9 bases respectively, with 24 bases between them. The CDR3 extends over 16 amino acids. In germline, CDR1 is MGHDK, CDR2 SYGVNS. For the CDR3, the DNA is TGTGCCAGCAGCGTTGAGGTGGGTAAGGAGCCGCCTGAGCAGTTCTTC. Its protein product is CASSVEVGKEPPEQFF.

This clonotype was seen at least ten times. This sequence joins TRBV7-2 and TRBJ2-3; D call uncertain. Trimming left V 0 bases short and J 0 bases short, with 10 bases between. This CDR3 contains 16 residues. Germline CDR1 SGHTA, CDR2 FQGNSA. The CDR3 spells CASSLAHTSSTDTQYF. CDR3 nucleotide sequence: TGTGCCAGCAGCTTAGCTCACACATCTAGCACAGATACGCAGTATTTT.

The table lists this clonotype with many counts. The chain couples TRBV29-1 to TRBJ2-7; 7 bases agree with TRBD1. Per the germline V gene, CDR1 is SQVTM and CDR2 is ANQGSEA. The CDR3 is 13 residues long. V shed 6 bases and J 4 bases; nucleotides not matched to a gene: 9. CDR3 DNA sequence: TGCAGCGTGCTCCAGGGGGTCGGATACGAGCAGTACTTC. Translated, it gives CSVLQGVGYEQYF.

Of note for this clonotype: A read error may explain this, as a much larger clone is one base away. The missing conserved phenylalanine or tryptophan at the end of this CDR3 makes a read error likely. The gene calls are TRBV7-3 and TRBJ1-2; 10 positions agree with TRBD1. The CDR3 sequence is 13 residues long. The V segment lost 3 bases and the J segment 8 bases; nucleotides outside the gene matches: 3. In germline, CDR1 is SGHTA, CDR2 FQGTGA. CDR3 amino acids: CASSLLTGGGYTL. The CDR3 coding sequence is TGTGCCAGCAGCTTGTTGACAGGGGGCGGCTACACCCTC.

This clonotype was detected ten times or more. This sequence joins TRBV7-6 and TRBJ1-4; 9 bases are shared with TRBD1. The V and J ends lost 5 bases and 8 bases, in that order; junction bases with no gene match: 9. CDR1 and CDR2 (germline): SGHVS, FNYEAQ. The CDR3 extends over 15 amino acids. The CDR3 nucleotides are TGTGCCAGCAGCCTACCACAGGGGGCCGTGGAAAAACTGTTTTTT. This sequence encodes CASSLPQGAVEKLFF.

J is TRBJ2-5 and V is TRBV6-5; 9 nucleotides match TRBD2. Trimming took 0 bases from V and 2 from J; bases not matched to a gene: 10. This CDR3 comprises 18 residues. Germline V lookup: CDR1 MNHEY, CDR2 SVGAGI. CDR3 amino acids: CASSYSGLAGWGQETQYF. The CDR3 DNA is TGTGCCAGCAGTTACTCGGGGCTAGCGGGGTGGGGGCAAGAGACCCAGTACTTC.

The sample holds many counts of this clonotype. The chain couples TRBV2 to TRBJ1-5; D unresolved. Trimming removed 5 bases at V and 0 bases at J, with 8 bases between. Germline-derived CDR1 and CDR2 are SNHLY and FYNNEI. The CDR3 extends over 14 amino acids. Here the CDR3 DNA reads TGTGCCAGCAGTACAGAGCTTAGCAATCAGCCCCAGCATTTT. This codes for CASSTELSNQPQHF.

V is TRBV4-1 and J is TRBJ1-2; TRBD1 agrees at 9 bases. V lost 1 base to trimming and J lost 9 bases; unmatched junction nucleotides: 6. Looked up from germline, CDR1 is MGHRA and CDR2 is YSYEKL. CDR3 length: 14 amino acids. In nucleotides, the CDR3 is TGCGCCAGCAGCCAAGGGGACAGGGCCATGAGCTACACCTTC. It translates to CASSQGDRAMSYTF.

V and J are TRBV12-3 or TRBV12-4 and TRBJ1-1; D gene uncertain. The V end lost 5 bases, the J end lost 2 bases, and 6 bases lay between the germline ends. This CDR3 contains 12 residues. The CDR3 reads CASSMLNTEAFF. The CDR3 DNA reads as TGTGCCAGCAGTATGTTAAACACTGAAGCTTTCTTT.

This clonotype has a count of ten or more. The chain uses TRBV29-1 and TRBJ2-7, with D uncertain. Deletions cut 4 bases from V and 6 bases from J, with 10 bases between. Per the germline V gene, CDR1 is SQVTM and CDR2 is ANQGSEA. The length of the CDR3 is 11 residues. The CDR3 loop is CSVGLDIEQYF. The CDR3 DNA sequence: TGCAGCGTTGGACTGGATATCGAGCAGTACTTC.

J is TRBJ1-2 and V is TRBV4-2; 8 bases agree with TRBD1. Germline V lookup: CDR1 LGHNA, CDR2 YNFKEQ. V lost 8 bases and J lost 4; bases outside the gene matches: 18. The CDR3 length is 17 residues. The CDR3 coding sequence is TGTGCCAGCGGCACCAAAGGGACAGGACGACTTATCTATGGCTACACCTTC. Encoded protein: CASGTKGTGRLIYGYTF.

This clonotype was counted at least ten times. The CDR3 reads CASSSTGTGNTIYF. DNA of the CDR3: TGTGCCAGTAGCTCAACAGGGACTGGAAACACCATATATTTT. The chain is built from TRBV19 and TRBJ1-3; maybe TRBD1 (6 bases). This CDR3 is built from 14 residues. The V end was cut by 6 bases, the J end by 2 bases, with 11 bases between. Germline V gene lookup returns CDR1 LNHDA and CDR2 SQIVND (reference sequence).